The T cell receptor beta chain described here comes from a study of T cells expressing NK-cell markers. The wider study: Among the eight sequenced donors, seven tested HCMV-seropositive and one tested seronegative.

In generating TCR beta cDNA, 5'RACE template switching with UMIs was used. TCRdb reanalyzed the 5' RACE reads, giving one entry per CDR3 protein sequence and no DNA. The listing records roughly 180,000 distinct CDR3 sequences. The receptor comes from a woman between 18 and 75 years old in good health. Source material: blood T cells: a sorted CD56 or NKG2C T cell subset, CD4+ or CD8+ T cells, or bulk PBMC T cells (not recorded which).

CDR3 sequence reads: CASSSTGQGAQEQFF. The chain is built from TRBV5-1 and TRBJ2-1; TCRdb reports TRBD1, a call that lacks DNA to check it against. This CDR3 contains 15 residues. Per the germline V gene, CDR1 is SGHRS and CDR2 is YFSETQ.